The 9 T cell receptor beta chains below come from one sample, sequenced in a study of shared clonotypes between healthy human individuals (dated by TCRdb to about 2020). CD8 naive samples consisted of CD45RO-negative cells that were positively selected for CCR7, yielding a CD45RA+CCR7+ population without TemRA cells. Library creation used the immunoSEQ multiplex PCR assay. Held by TCRdb, this immuneACCESS table contains in-frame sequences only and omits some clones. Under half of the omission traces to an unresolved V gene where checked; the cause of the rest is unknown. Present in this sample are about 2.1 million clones, just under 95% of which were seen just once. The ten largest account for approximately 1.7% of the sample. What was sequenced was naive CD8+ T cells from PBMCs. This sample's cell subset or site label indicates: CD45RA+CCR7+. These receptors came from a man in his late teens or twenties in good health. Some clones in this sample may be carry-over from other donors' samples.

This clone showed up just once. This chain uses TRBV4-1 with TRBJ2-2; 10 bases line up with TRBD2. The length of the CDR3 is 19 residues. V shed 1 base and J 0 bases; nucleotides not matched to a gene: 8. Germline V lookup: CDR1 MGHRA, CDR2 YSYEKL. The CDR3 nucleotides read TGCGCCAGCAGCCAAGGAGTAGGGGGACTAGCGACGAACACCGGGGAGCTGTTTTTT. Translating gives CASSQGVGGLATNTGELFF.

As for this clone: The same CDR3 also results from other DNA sequences found in this sample. The V and J genes are TRBV6-5 and TRBJ1-2; 9 bases match TRBD1. This CDR3 contains 14 residues. CDR1 is MNHEY, CDR2 SVGAGI, per germline. V gave up 2 bases and J gave up 8 bases; unmatched junction bases: 6. The CDR3 loop is CASSYGTGGYGYTF. Written as DNA, the CDR3 is TGTGCCAGCAGTTACGGAACAGGGGGCTACGGCTACACCTTC.

The rearrangement uses TRBV29-1 and TRBJ2-7, with D perhaps TRBD1 (8 bases). The germline V gene has CDR1 SQVTM and CDR2 ANQGSEA. The CDR3 consists of 16 residues. The ends were cut back, 2 bases at V and 2 bases at J, with 19 bases in the middle. CDR3 in DNA: TGCAGCGTTGAACTGCTTAGGACAGGGACTACCTACGAGCAGTACTTC. Translated, it gives CSVELLRTGTTYEQYF.

The genes are TRBV9 and TRBJ2-7; possibly TRBD2 for D (7 bases). Germline V CDR1 and CDR2: SGDLS, YYNGEE. This CDR3 contains 16 residues. V lost 3 bases and J 3 bases, leaving 19 bases between the germline ends. Here the CDR3 reads CASSARGAEPYYEQYF. DNA of the CDR3: TGTGCCAGCAGCGCTCGGGGGGCAGAGCCATACTACGAGCAGTACTTC.

The genes are TRBV7-9 and TRBJ1-2, with D tentatively TRBD1 (6 bases). The CDR3 has 17 amino acids. Trimming took 4 bases from V and 1 from J, leaving 19 bases between them. In germline, CDR1 is SEHNR, CDR2 FQNEAQ (reference sequence). CDR3 DNA sequence: TGTGCCAGCAGCTCGGGGGGGGCCGACAGAGATAACTATGGCTACACCTTC. Its translation: CASSSGGADRDNYGYTF.

About this clone itself: The sample carries other DNA sequences with the same CDR3. V is TRBV27 and J is TRBJ2-3; D uncertain. This CDR3 comprises 13 residues. Germline V gene lookup returns CDR1 MNHEY and CDR2 SMNVEV (reference sequence). Trimming took off 3 bases at V and 3 bases at J, with 7 bases between the two ends. CDR3 bases: TGTGCCAGCAGTTTTGTGGGGACAGATACGCAGTATTTT. Its translation: CASSFVGTDTQYF.

This clone was counted a single time. The V call is TRBV7-9, the J call TRBJ2-7; D is unresolved. Trimming pared 8 bases from V and 3 bases from J, leaving 14 bases between. The germline V gene has CDR1 SEHNR and CDR2 FQNEAQ (reference sequence). The CDR3 covers 13 residues. CDR3 nucleotides: TGTGCCAGCTTTGGGAATGTTGGCTACGAGCAGTACTTC. Translating it yields CASFGNVGYEQYF.

V and J are TRBV7-9 and TRBJ1-2; TRBD1 might be the D (5 bases). Trimming pared 5 bases from V and 4 bases from J, leaving 23 bases between. The CDR3 consists of 17 residues. Germline V gene sequence: CDR1 SEHNR, CDR2 FQNEAQ (reference sequence). DNA of the CDR3: TGTGCCAGCAGCGCGACGCCAGGGAGATGGGAAAGCTATGGCTACACCTTC. Residues: CASSATPGRWESYGYTF.

This clone was observed a handful of times. Other nucleotide sequences in the sample specify the same CDR3. This chain connects TRBV9 to TRBJ1-1, with D uncertain. V was cut by 3 bases and J by 1 base, with 7 bases left in between. Germline CDR1 reads SGDLS; CDR2 reads YYNGEE. The CDR3 extends over 13 amino acids. The CDR3, as DNA: TGTGCCAGCAGCGCCGGCCCGAACACTGAAGCTTTCTTT. Translating gives CASSAGPNTEAFF.